This passage covers 2 T cell receptor beta chains from one sample sequenced in a study of blood T cell repertoires in COVID-19 (TCRdb year 2020). Library method: the immunoSEQ multiplex PCR assay. TCRdb stores this immuneACCESS table with in-frame sequences only. Part of the clones is absent; in the studies checked, under half of the shortfall reflects unresolved V genes, and no reason is known for the rest. Within this sample are around 200,000 clones, with 75% to 90% of them counted one time only. The biggest ten clones account for roughly 4% of the sample. Sequencing was carried out using PBMCs or T cells enriched from blood (not recorded which). Every receptor here comes from a woman under 40 who had been exposed to COVID-19.

The chain is built from TRBV9 and TRBJ2-2; the D gene is possibly TRBD1 (6 bases). Germline values: CDR1 SGDLS, CDR2 YYNGEE. The germline V and J ends were trimmed by 0 bases and 6 bases, with 9 bases remaining between them. The CDR3 is 14 residues long. CDR3 nucleotide sequence: TGTGCCAGCAGCGTAGTGGGGGCCCCCGGGGAGCTGTTTTTT. Translated, it gives CASSVVGAPGELFF.

The chain combines TRBV5-1 with TRBJ2-3, with D perhaps TRBD1 (5 bases). Per germline, CDR1 SGHRS and CDR2 YFSETQ. The CDR3 runs 14 residues. With 4 bases removed from V and 4 bases from J, the gap between germline ends came to 13 bases. In nucleotides, the CDR3 is TGCGCCAGCAGCCCCCGTCAGGGTTCAGATACGCAGTATTTT. Encoded protein: CASSPRQGSDTQYF.